These 18 T cell receptor beta chains share one sample of origin, sequenced in a study of immune evolution from preneoplasia to lung adenocarcinoma. This table comes from immunoSEQ multiplex PCR, and its TCRdb copy is limited to in-frame clones, with some not included. This repertoire shows some 3,500 clones, about 84% found once; its top ten account for 4.5% to 6.5%. Sequenced material: FFPE lung adenocarcinoma in situ tissue. The receptors stem from a person in their 70s with lung adenocarcinoma.

J is TRBJ2-7 and V is TRBV28, with TRBD1 identical over 11 bases. The V and J ends lost 6 bases and 4 bases, in that order; junction bases with no gene match: 11. Per the germline V gene, CDR1 is MDHEN and CDR2 is SYDVKM. The CDR3 has 16 amino acids. CDR3 protein: CASSESAGTGGYEQYF. The CDR3 coding sequence is TGTGCCAGCAGCGAGAGCGCCGGGACAGGGGGATACGAGCAGTACTTC.

The V call is TRBV2, the J call TRBJ2-7, with 8 positions matching TRBD2. This CDR3 has 13 residues. Germline loops: CDR1 SNHLY, CDR2 FYNNEI. V lost 7 bases and J lost 2; bases outside the gene matches: 4. The CDR3 bases are TGTGCCAGCAATTTCGGGAGGGCCTACGAGCAGTACTTC. It translates to CASNFGRAYEQYF.

The rearrangement joins TRBV29-1 to TRBJ2-1; TRBD1 aligns across 9 bases. The CDR3 totals 12 residues. The J segment lost 13 bases and the V segment lost 1 base, leaving 5 bases of the junction unmatched. Germline lookup yields CDR1 SQVTM and CDR2 ANQGSEA. The CDR3 coding sequence is TGCAGCGTTGAAGCCGGAACAGGGGGCCAGTTCTTC. The encoded protein is CSVEAGTGGQFF.

As DNA, the CDR3 is TGCGCCAGCACAGTGTCGGGACAGGGGTTGTTGGAGCAGTACTTC. It encodes CASTVSGQGLLEQYF. This chain joins TRBV5-1 and TRBJ2-7, with TRBD1 matching over 10 bases. CDR1 is SGHRS and CDR2 is YFSETQ in the germline V gene. Trimming removed 6 bases from V and 7 bases from J; junction bases left unmatched: 13. The CDR3 has 15 amino acids.

This clone was found a few times. V gene TRBV30 combines with J gene TRBJ1-5; D remains unclear. Trimming removed 2 bases at V and 4 bases at J, with 9 bases between. Germline loops: CDR1 GTSNPN, CDR2 SVGIG (reference sequence). This CDR3 contains 13 residues. As DNA, the CDR3 is TGTGCCTGGAGTTTAAGGGAGAATCAGCCCCAGCATTTT. Residues: CAWSLRENQPQHF.

This clone has only a few counts. This chain joins TRBV6-5 and TRBJ2-5, with 9 bases that match TRBD1. V was clipped by 6 bases and J by 5 bases; unmatched bases: 7. Germline loops: CDR1 MNHEY, CDR2 SVGAGI. The CDR3 sequence is 14 residues long. CDR3 loop: CASRSGQGLETQYF. In DNA form, the CDR3 reads TGTGCCAGCAGATCAGGACAGGGGTTGGAGACCCAGTACTTC.

This clone was observed a handful of times. The rearrangement joins TRBV4-2 to TRBJ2-5, with a weak D call TRBD1 (6 bases). Germline V gene data show CDR1 as LGHNA and CDR2 as YNFKEQ. This CDR3 is 17 amino acids long. Trimming left V 0 bases short and J 3 bases short, with 17 bases between. The CDR3 sequence is CASSQDQGAAGEETQYF. The CDR3, as DNA: TGTGCCAGCAGCCAAGATCAAGGCGCAGCAGGGGAAGAGACCCAGTACTTC.

The rearrangement joins TRBV10-3 to TRBJ2-5; D might be TRBD2 (5 bases). V was shortened by 5 bases and J by 4 bases, with 14 bases between the two germline ends. This CDR3 is 14 amino acids long. The germline CDR1 and CDR2 sequences are ENHRY and SYGVKD. CDR3 nucleotides: TGTGCCATCAGTCGACTACTAGAAGGAGAGACCCAGTACTTC. Protein product: CAISRLLEGETQYF.

The chain links TRBV5-1 to TRBJ2-2; 12 nucleotides align to TRBD1. The CDR3 totals 16 residues. Unmatched junction bases numbered 5, after V lost 4 bases and J lost 4 bases. CDR1 and CDR2 (germline): SGHRS, YFSETQ. In DNA form, the CDR3 reads TGCGCCAGCAGCCGGGACAGGGGGCGGGGCACCGGGGAGCTGTTTTTT. Encoded protein: CASSRDRGRGTGELFF.

V gene TRBV10-3 combines with J gene TRBJ2-7, with TRBD2 as a possible D gene (5 bases). There are 14 residues in the CDR3. Germline CDR1 and CDR2: ENHRY and SYGVKD. Trimming cost V 6 bases and J 6 bases, with 18 bases left between them. The CDR3 DNA follows: TGTGCCATCAGAAAGACTGACATTGCGGGCGAGCAGTACTTC. It specifies CAIRKTDIAGEQYF.

This sequence joins TRBV5-1 and TRBJ2-3; tentatively, D is TRBD1 (5 bases). The CDR3 is 15 amino acids. The V gene's germline CDR1 is SGHRS and CDR2 YFSETQ. V was shortened by 0 bases and J by 0 bases, with 8 bases between the two germline ends. CDR3 coding DNA: TGCGCCAGCAGCTTGGGGGGCACTAGCACAGATACGCAGTATTTT. Encoded protein: CASSLGGTSTDTQYF.

V is TRBV7-9 and J is TRBJ2-1; D ambiguous. Germline CDR1 reads SEHNR; CDR2 reads FQNEAQ (reference sequence). V was pared by 5 bases and J by 7 bases, with 6 bases between. The CDR3 has 11 amino acids. The CDR3 DNA reads TGTGCCAGCAGCCCTGAGAATGAGCAGTTCTTC. It encodes CASSPENEQFF.

The V gene is TRBV19, the J gene TRBJ2-7, with 7 bases that match TRBD1. CDR1 is LNHDA, CDR2 SQIVND, per germline (reference sequence). The CDR3 has 13 amino acids. The V and J ends lost 5 bases and 3 bases, in that order; junction bases with no gene match: 4. Here the CDR3 DNA reads TGTGCCAGTAGTGAGGGACAGTTCTACGAGCAGTACTTC. The encoded protein is CASSEGQFYEQYF.

The CDR3 nucleotides are TGTGCCAGCAGCTCTCGACAGGGGGCAAGTGGAAACACCATATATTTT. Translation gives CASSSRQGASGNTIYF. The rearrangement uses TRBV7-8 and TRBJ1-3; 10 nucleotides align to TRBD1. V was pared by 4 bases and J by 3 bases, with 6 bases of the junction left unmatched. Germline-derived CDR1 and CDR2 are SGHVS and FQNEAQ. The CDR3 runs 16 residues.

The chain uses TRBV18 and TRBJ2-1; no reliable D call. The germline gives CDR1 KGHSH, CDR2 LQKENI. V was trimmed by 3 bases and J by 6 bases, leaving 3 bases between them. CDR3 length equals 11 residues. CDR3 DNA sequence: TGTGCCAGCTCACCCGTCAATGAGCAGTTCTTC. Translating gives CASSPVNEQFF.

V usage is TRBV27 and J usage is TRBJ1-3; no firm D call. The germline V and J ends were trimmed by 7 bases and 4 bases, with 14 bases remaining between them. The CDR3 runs 14 residues. Germline V gene sequence: CDR1 MNHEY, CDR2 SMNVEV (reference sequence). The CDR3 protein is CASTELDEGNTIYF. For the CDR3, the DNA is TGTGCCAGCACTGAGTTAGATGAGGGAAACACCATATATTTT.

The V call is TRBV6-5, the J call TRBJ1-1, with D possibly matching TRBD1 (5 bases). The CDR3 covers 11 residues. Germline assignment: CDR1 MNHEY and CDR2 SVGAGI. CDR3 loop: CATGPNTEAFF. The DNA of the CDR3 is TGTGCGACGGGGCCGAACACTGAAGCTTTCTTT.

The chain has TRBV6-1 and TRBJ2-3; possibly TRBD2 for D (5 bases). The V gene lost 2 bases and the J gene lost 6 bases, with 12 bases spanning the gap. Per germline, CDR1 MNHNS and CDR2 SASEGT. This CDR3 comprises 14 residues. The CDR3 sequence: CASSEKGEWDTQYF. DNA of the CDR3: TGTGCCAGCAGTGAAAAGGGAGAATGGGATACGCAGTATTTT.